This TCR beta chain is from a study of read filtering for tumor transcriptome and immune sequencing. Study in general: DNase treatment preceded whole-transcriptome library preparation. RNA-seq yielded only roughly 85 to 1,400 TCR reads, IR-seq about 4 to 10.27 million. Broader study findings: RNA-seq captured clonotypes less deeply and reliably than IR-seq.

At the time of active disease, bone marrow was collected from every patient. The library was built from about 400 ng RNA with molecular barcoded adaptors for alpha/delta and beta/gamma chains. From the reads, TCRdb called clonotypes with MiXCR, one entry per CDR3 protein. The sample contains 30,000 to 35,000 distinct CDR3 sequences, under 20% of which appear only once. The length of the CDR3 is 14 residues. Germline V CDR1 and CDR2: LNHNV, YYDKDF (reference sequence). In regard to this clonotype: Antigen: not known. At one boundary the junction diverges from the germline segment, which might be a read error.

The V call is TRBV15, the J call TRBJ2-5; unclear D gene. Sequencing input: a population of CD138-negative cells sorted from bone marrow. This sequence originates from a donor over 35 with multiple myeloma. The CDR3 nucleotides are TGTGCCACCAGCAGAGGTGTGTGCCAAGAGATCCAGTACTTC. Amino acid sequence: CATSRGVCQEIQYF.